A selection of T cell receptor beta chains follows, all from one sample in a study of early T cells in non-severe SARS-CoV-2 infection. Using its own MiXCR run on the 5' RACE reads, TCRdb lists one record per CDR3 protein. The sample lists around 20,000 distinct CDR3 sequences; roughly 4% were seen once. The sample comprised whole blood. Every receptor here comes from an adult who was a healthcare worker with PCR-confirmed SARS-CoV-2 infection or an uninfected control (not recorded which). CDR3s leave out the opening cysteine and the closing phenylalanine or tryptophan. Not every row has a clone size; where given, it reads once, few, many or a size class.

V gene	J gene	clone size	CDR3 protein
TRBV12-3/TRBV12-4	TRBJ1-1	many	ASSFKVNTEAF
TRBV6-5	TRBJ2-1	NA	ASSYVMGLAGGRNEQF
TRBV5-1	TRBJ2-1	few	ASSLGGGTYNEQF
TRBV9	TRBJ2-1	few	ASSAHPFLAGGRNEQF
TRBV13	TRBJ2-1	many	ASSQGQGYNEQF
TRBV6-6	TRBJ2-2	few	ASSYSPGQGNGELF
TRBV20-1	TRBJ2-1	many	SAWDSHNEQF
TRBV6-6	TRBJ1-1	many	ASSYSVGIEAF
TRBV19	TRBJ1-5	many	ASSIRQGGQPQH
TRBV7-2	TRBJ2-7	few	ASSLASGGHEQY
TRBV7-9	TRBJ1-1	many	ASSFDGGPNTEAF
TRBV6-1	TRBJ2-3	many	ASTRTGSREDTQY
TRBV6-4	TRBJ2-2	NA	ASSEGRGDTGELF
TRBV20-1	TRBJ1-2	NA	SARVPGQGARRGYT
TRBV6-5	TRBJ2-1	many	ASSSSISSYNEQF
TRBV6-5	TRBJ2-7	many	ASRPGQTYEQY
TRBV6-6	TRBJ2-6	NA	ASHPQRGGPGANVLT
TRBV20-1	TRBJ2-1	NA	SASSYSSYNEQF
TRBV11-3	TRBJ1-1	many	ARDPDTEAF
TRBV15	TRBJ1-5	few	ATSRDTEPTQPQH
TRBV4-2	TRBJ2-1	many	ASSQAQEDEQF
TRBV5-1	TRBJ2-7	many	ASSGTSGGSYEQY
TRBV7-7	TRBJ1-4	few	ASSPGTGAGEKLF
TRBV2	TRBJ1-1	few	ASSEVLGNTEAF
TRBV7-9	TRBJ1-2	many	ASSPARAGGYT
TRBV5-1	TRBJ2-3	few	ASSRDGYSSTDTQY
TRBV5-4	TRBJ2-2	medium-sized	ASSVQGADTGELF
TRBV3-2	TRBJ2-7	NA	ASSQWGVGAAYEQY
TRBV18	TRBJ2-3	many	ASSPSGTLGDTQY
TRBV10-3	TRBJ2-7	NA	AISSVRTHYEQY
TRBV18	TRBJ2-7	NA	ASSRDRLYEQY
TRBV2	TRBJ2-5	many	ASSVTAGETQY
TRBV7-3	TRBJ1-1	NA	ASSPGRNTEAF
TRBV30	TRBJ2-5	medium-sized	AWSVTRQETQY
TRBV27	TRBJ2-3	many	ASSPGTYNTQY
TRBV29-1	TRBJ1-1	NA	SVLTGEAF
TRBV3-1	TRBJ1-1	many	ASSQSTGAWNTEAF
TRBV2	TRBJ1-6	NA	ASRSVNSYNSPLY
TRBV7-2	TRBJ1-1	many	ASSHLNTEAF
TRBV4-3	TRBJ2-7	many	ASSQEQHHGEQY
TRBV7-8	TRBJ1-2	many	ASSLVPKVYGYT
TRBV7-2	TRBJ2-1	NA	ASTPPGAVYNEQF
TRBV12-3/TRBV12-4	TRBJ1-2	medium-sized	ASRGGYGYT
TRBV6-6	TRBJ2-7	NA	ASSREPTREQY
TRBV29-1	TRBJ1-2	many	SVDRGYYGYT
TRBV9	TRBJ1-1	many	ASSVAQKTEAF
TRBV10-3	TRBJ2-7	many	AISAGEAGTYEQY
TRBV12-3/TRBV12-4	TRBJ1-4	many	ASSATGTGDEKLF
TRBV7-2	TRBJ2-5	many	ASSPDYQETQY
TRBV20-1	TRBJ2-7	many	SARDGYEQY
TRBV10-3	TRBJ2-7	many	VISGRIGPLGSEQY
TRBV7-9	TRBJ2-3	NA	ASSMAPRDTQY
TRBV4-3	TRBJ1-6	NA	ASSQEPGGDNSPLH
TRBV6-2/TRBV6-3	TRBJ2-2	many	ASTVAGQVTGELF
TRBV25-1	TRBJ2-5	many	ASSDRDTASQY
TRBV18	TRBJ2-3	many	ASSPFGTDTQY
TRBV3-1	TRBJ1-2	many	ASSQAGRGASGYT
TRBV9	TRBJ2-3	NA	ASSTHPGLTDTQY
TRBV11-2	TRBJ2-2	many	ASSLRVVYRGRSTGELF
TRBV5-6	TRBJ2-3	few	ASSTTSGGLGDTQY